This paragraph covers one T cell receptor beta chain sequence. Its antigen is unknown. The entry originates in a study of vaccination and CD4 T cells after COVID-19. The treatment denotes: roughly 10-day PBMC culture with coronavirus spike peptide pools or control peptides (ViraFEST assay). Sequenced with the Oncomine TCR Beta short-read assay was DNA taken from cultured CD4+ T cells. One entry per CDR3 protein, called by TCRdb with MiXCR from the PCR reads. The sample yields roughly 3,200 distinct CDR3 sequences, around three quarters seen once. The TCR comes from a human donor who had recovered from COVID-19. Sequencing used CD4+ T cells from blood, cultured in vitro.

The CDR3 loop reads CASSLAAAGTSNNEQFF. The CDR3 DNA reads as TGTGCCAGCAGCTTAGCGGCCGCGGGGACCTCGAACAATGAGCAGTTCTTC. V usage is TRBV7-2 and J usage is TRBJ2-1; a possible D gene is TRBD2 (6 bases). The CDR3 runs 17 residues. Germline V CDR1 and CDR2: SGHTA, FQGNSA. V lost 0 bases and J 5 bases, leaving 17 bases between the germline ends.